The sequence of this T cell receptor beta chain was determined in a study of cytomegalovirus exposure and HLA in healthy donors. PCR primers comprised 60 Vbeta and 13 Jbeta primers. Under the authors' procedure: A follow-up analysis tallied around 80 million unique TCR beta chains, 9 million to 11 million shared. Profiling relied on immunoSEQ multiplex PCR, and the TCRdb table lists in-frame clones only, not all of them. The DNA was the basis for D and trimming; V, J and clone size are from that table. Counted here are more than 100,000 clones, 72% occurring once; the ten biggest clones make up under 5.5%. Overall study findings and caveats: A likely sequencing artifact accounted for one observed cluster of highly shared sequence variants. In a later analysis, 16,951 TCR beta sequences were associated with HLA alleles at 0.05 false discovery rate. Reportedly, HLA-A and HLA-B alleles of most subjects were accurately predicted from TCR beta.

About this clone: Its antigen is not identified.

The CDR3 is 16 residues long. The V gene end was trimmed by 2 bases and the J gene end by 0 bases; junction bases not matched to a gene: 5. Germline values: CDR1 MNHNS, CDR2 SASEGT. The chain has TRBV6-1 and TRBJ2-7; 9 nucleotides align to TRBD1. This TCR derives from a man aged 50 to 59 in good health and CMV-seropositive. The material sequenced was PBMCs. The CDR3 DNA sequence: TGTGCCAGCAGTGAACCGGGACAGGGCCACTCCTACGAGCAGTACTTC. Residues: CASSEPGQGHSYEQYF.